The source of this T cell receptor beta chain is a study of regulatory T cells in long-lasting Graves disease. Comments on this clonotype: The antigen remains undetermined.

For TCR beta, libraries came from iRepertoire HTBI primers and Arm-PCR of CDR3 regions. TCRdb ran MiXCR on the multiplex PCR reads and lists one entry per CDR3 protein. The sample yields roughly 500,000 distinct CDR3 sequences, roughly 20% seen once. Time point here: persistent/refractory GD, antithyroid drugs over 5 years with positive TRAb. Extracted PBMC RNA gave rise to the TCR library. The study, taken as a whole, reports: Favoring TRBV28, TRBJ1-2 and TRBJ2-5 was a feature seen in persistent disease. Persistent Graves' disease cases displayed lower TCR diversity than newly diagnosed ones.

V was shortened by 2 bases and J by 9 bases, with 5 bases between the two germline ends. Germline V gene sequence: CDR1 MDHEN, CDR2 SYDVKM. CDR3 length: 11 residues. The chain uses TRBV28 and TRBJ2-1; no firm D call. The source was peripheral blood mononuclear cells (PBMCs), collected when the disease was refractory, from a patient treated with antithyroid drugs. The sequence came from a female donor with Graves disease. CDR3 residues: CASSLASEQFF. The CDR3 nucleotides read TGTGCCAGCAGTTTAGCGAGTGAGCAGTTCTTC.